Listed here is a single T cell receptor beta chain. Each CDR3 protein gets one entry after TCRdb re-called the RT-PCR reads with MiXCR. Among about 620,000 distinct CDR3 sequences listed, roughly 12% were seen once. This entry belongs to a study of response to subunit inactivated influenza vaccine. Unmatched junction bases numbered 17, after V lost 5 bases and J lost 7 bases. This CDR3 spans 19 amino acids. Germline V gives CDR1 PRHDT, CDR2 FYEKMQ (reference sequence). This same sample was also taken into another study, of T cells expressing NK-cell markers. That work contributes: Making the TCR beta cDNA relied on 5'RACE template switching with UMIs. Eight donors were sequenced, seven testing HCMV-seropositive and one testing seronegative. The contribution of dominant NKG2C+ clonotypes to CD8+ T cells in several donors was about 1.0-7.0%.

Sequencing used PBMCs from blood, obtained on the day of vaccination. The J gene is TRBJ2-1, the V gene TRBV13, with TRBD2 matching over 13 bases. This TCR came from a middle-aged man who received an inactivated influenza vaccine. CDR3 loop: CASSATGRTGLAGANEQFF. The CDR3 region has the DNA TGTGCCAGCAGCGCTACGGGACGGACCGGACTAGCGGGGGCTAATGAGCAGTTCTTC.